Below, 30 T cell receptor beta chains from the same sample are listed, as sequenced in a study of T cell responses to AZD1222 COVID-19 vaccine. Using immunoSEQ multiplex PCR, the repertoire was profiled, and TCRdb retains in-frame clones only, with some absent. This table has 150,000 to 170,000 clones, about 87% appearing once. Sequencing used peripheral blood, obtained on day 0 of AZD1222 vaccination. The receptors come from an adult in good health.

The chain carries TRBV28 and TRBJ2-2; no clear D. CDR3 size: 13 residues. V lost 8 bases, J lost 3 bases, and 10 bases lay in between. Germline CDR1 reads MDHEN; CDR2 reads SYDVKM. CDR3 amino acids: CASLLRHTGELFF. The CDR3 region has the DNA TGTGCCAGCCTCCTACGGCACACCGGGGAGCTGTTTTTT.

The table lists this clone with a count of one. V gene TRBV7-9 combines with J gene TRBJ2-5; the D gene is possibly TRBD1 (6 bases). This CDR3 is 14 amino acids long. The V gene lost 0 bases and the J gene lost 4 bases, with 9 bases spanning the gap. Germline loops: CDR1 SEHNR, CDR2 FQNEAQ (reference sequence). CDR3 sequence reads: CASSLAQGSETQYF. CDR3 nucleotides: TGTGCCAGCAGCTTAGCGCAGGGGTCAGAGACCCAGTACTTC.

The rearrangement links TRBV7-2 to TRBJ2-3; the D call may be TRBD1 or TRBD2 (5 bases each). V was trimmed by 2 bases and J by 2 bases, leaving 11 bases between them. The CDR3 spans 15 residues. Germline V gene sequence: CDR1 SGHTA, CDR2 FQGNSA. CDR3 coding DNA: TGTGCCAGCAGCTTACACCCCGGGGCCACAGATACGCAGTATTTT. Translated: CASSLHPGATDTQYF.

This clone was recorded only once. This chain uses TRBV11-2 with TRBJ2-1; 7 nucleotides line up with TRBD2. The CDR3 covers 14 residues. Germline assignment: CDR1 SGHAT and CDR2 FQNNGV. J gave up 7 bases and V 5 bases, and 8 bases lay outside the gene matches. The CDR3 here is CASSRDYGWNEQFF. CDR3 sequence (DNA): TGTGCCAGCAGCCGGGACTATGGATGGAATGAGCAGTTCTTC.

As regards this clone: The identical CDR3 is also encoded by other nucleotide sequences in the sample. CDR3 bases: TGTGCCAGTAGTCACACTGAAGCTTTCTTT. Protein sequence: CASSHTEAFF. V usage is TRBV19 and J usage is TRBJ1-1; D remains unclear. Deletions cut 5 bases from V and 3 bases from J, with 1 base between. Germline CDR1 LNHDA, CDR2 SQIVND (reference sequence). The CDR3 extends over 10 amino acids.

This clone was counted a single time. This chain uses TRBV5-1 with TRBJ2-3; tentatively, D is TRBD1 or TRBD2 (5 bases each). Deletions cut 4 bases from V and 2 bases from J, with 8 bases between. The CDR3 consists of 13 residues. Germline loops: CDR1 SGHRS, CDR2 YFSETQ. The CDR3 protein is CASSPGPTDTQYF. CDR3 sequence (DNA): TGCGCCAGCAGCCCGGGACCCACAGATACGCAGTATTTT.

CDR3 in amino acids: CSVTGDRMNTEAFF. The CDR3 DNA follows: TGCAGCGTAACGGGAGACAGGATGAACACTGAAGCTTTCTTT. The rearrangement joins TRBV29-1 to TRBJ1-1, with D maybe TRBD1 (6 bases). The V end lost 6 bases, the J end lost 0 bases, and 14 bases lay between the germline ends. CDR3 size: 14 residues. CDR1 is SQVTM, CDR2 ANQGSEA, per germline.

The rearrangement links TRBV28 to TRBJ2-6; no reliable D call. Trimming removed 5 bases at V and 3 bases at J, with 14 bases between. Germline CDR1 is MDHEN and CDR2 is SYDVKM. This CDR3 has 16 amino acids. The CDR3 spells CASSAGYIYGANVLTF. The CDR3 DNA reads as TGTGCCAGCAGTGCCGGATACATATATGGGGCCAACGTCCTGACTTTC.

The chain combines TRBV3-1 (or the pseudogene TRBV3-2) with TRBJ2-4, with D possibly TRBD1 on 5 matching bases. V was trimmed by 6 bases and J by 2 bases, leaving 17 bases between them. CDR3 length equals 16 residues. Germline CDR1 and CDR2: LGHDT and YNNKEL (reference sequence). CDR3 amino acids: CASRSLTESTKNIQYF. For the CDR3, the DNA is TGTGCCAGCAGGTCCCTGACAGAAAGTACCAAAAACATTCAGTACTTC.

The J gene is TRBJ1-1, the V gene TRBV18, with D perhaps matching TRBD1 (5 bases). The germline CDR1 and CDR2 sequences are KGHSH and LQKENI. The CDR3 extends over 14 amino acids. Trimming took 1 base from V and 4 from J, leaving 10 bases between them. The CDR3 sequence: CASSPQGTTTEAFF. DNA for the CDR3: TGTGCCAGCTCACCACAGGGGACGACCACTGAAGCTTTCTTT.

The V gene is TRBV12-3 or TRBV12-4, the J gene TRBJ1-2; no clear D. The CDR3 is 13 amino acids. Trimming removed 5 bases from V and 1 base from J, with 8 bases in between. The CDR3 coding sequence is TGTGCCAGCAGTAGACTCCTTAACTATGGCTACACCTTC. Residues: CASSRLLNYGYTF.

This sequence joins TRBV7-2 and TRBJ2-5; D is unclear. The germline V and J ends were trimmed by 5 bases and 7 bases, with 23 bases remaining between them. CDR1 is SGHTA and CDR2 is FQGNSA in the germline V gene. The CDR3 is 16 amino acids. The CDR3 sequence: CASSHIPGLGLVTQYF. CDR3 DNA sequence: TGTGCCAGCAGCCACATCCCGGGCCTTGGGCTTGTGACCCAGTACTTC.

J is TRBJ2-1 and V is TRBV4-3, with a tentative D call TRBD2 (6 bases). Trimming left V 6 bases short and J 0 bases short, with 15 bases between. The CDR3 has 16 amino acids. CDR1 is LGHNA and CDR2 is YSLEER in the germline V gene. The CDR3 bases are TGCGCCAGCAGTGACGAGACGGGACTCTCCTACAATGAGCAGTTCTTC. Its translation is CASSDETGLSYNEQFF.

The chain links TRBV7-9 to TRBJ2-2; D not certain. Per germline, CDR1 SEHNR and CDR2 FQNEAQ (reference sequence). V lost 0 bases and J lost 3, with 5 bases in between. The CDR3 consists of 14 residues. CDR3 DNA: TGTGCCAGCAGCTTAGCAATCGACACCGGGGAGCTGTTTTTT. It codes for CASSLAIDTGELFF.

The chain couples TRBV20-1 to TRBJ1-4, with D perhaps TRBD1 (5 bases). The CDR3 contains 15 residues. Trimming took 3 bases from V and 2 from J, leaving 13 bases between them. The germline V gene encodes CDR1 DFQATT and CDR2 SNEGSKA (reference sequence). The CDR3 region is CSASGGDGTNEKLFF. The CDR3 coding sequence is TGCAGTGCTAGTGGAGGGGACGGCACTAATGAAAAACTGTTTTTT.

This chain joins TRBV9 and TRBJ1-2, with TRBD1 identical over 8 bases. The length of the CDR3 is 15 residues. Germline V gene sequence: CDR1 SGDLS, CDR2 YYNGEE. After removal of 4 bases from V and 7 bases from J, the junction contained 12 bases not matched to a gene. CDR3 sequence reads: CASSLETGVVAGYTF. DNA for the CDR3: TGTGCCAGCAGCCTAGAGACAGGGGTGGTTGCTGGCTACACCTTC.

Only a few counts were recorded for this clone. J is TRBJ1-4 and V is TRBV27, with D tentatively TRBD1 (5 bases). The germline CDR1 and CDR2 sequences are MNHEY and SMNVEV (reference sequence). Deletions cut 6 bases from V and 8 bases from J, with 13 bases between. CDR3 length equals 13 residues. The CDR3 sequence: CASRGLNREKLFF. CDR3 sequence (DNA): TGTGCCAGCAGGGGCCTAAACAGGGAAAAACTGTTTTTT.

The chain joins TRBV6-1 to TRBJ2-7; D is unclear. Germline V gives CDR1 MNHNS, CDR2 SASEGT. This CDR3 contains 10 residues. Trimming took off 3 bases at V and 12 bases at J, with 9 bases between the two ends. The CDR3 nucleotides read TGTGCCAGCAGTGATGCAGTGGGGTACTTC. It is translated as CASSDAVGYF.

The chain links TRBV14 to TRBJ2-7; either TRBD1 or TRBD2 may supply D (5 bases each). Trimming took 6 bases from V and 3 from J, leaving 12 bases between them. In germline, CDR1 is SGHDN, CDR2 FVKESK. The CDR3 sequence is 13 residues long. Here the CDR3 DNA reads TGTGCCAGCAGTCGCTTGGGGGTCTACGAGCAGTACTTC. Protein: CASSRLGVYEQYF.

The chain recombines TRBV12-5 with TRBJ2-1; D remains ambiguous. CDR1 and CDR2 (germline): LGHNT, FRNRAP. This CDR3 is built from 14 residues. With 2 bases removed from V and 4 bases from J, the gap between germline ends came to 9 bases. The CDR3 region is CASGLFEFYNEQFF. CDR3 bases: TGTGCTAGTGGTTTGTTCGAGTTTTACAATGAGCAGTTCTTC.

CDR3 nucleotides: TGTGCCAGCAGTTTGGTACAGGGGGCAGGTGGCTACACCTTC. Encoded protein: CASSLVQGAGGYTF. The gene calls are TRBV28 and TRBJ1-2; TRBD1 agrees at 9 bases. This CDR3 contains 14 residues. The V gene end was trimmed by 3 bases and the J gene end by 7 bases; junction bases not matched to a gene: 6. Germline-derived CDR1 and CDR2 are MDHEN and SYDVKM.

The rearrangement uses TRBV12-3 or TRBV12-4 and TRBJ1-6; no reliable D call. The CDR3 totals 12 residues. V lost 8 bases and J 7 bases, leaving 9 bases between the germline ends. CDR3 amino acids: CASHGGNSPLHF. The DNA of the CDR3 is TGTGCCAGCCACGGAGGGAATTCACCCCTCCACTTT.

The CDR3 sequence is CASSLDPGETQYF. CDR3 bases: TGTGCCAGCAGCTTAGATCCGGGAGAGACCCAGTACTTC. The chain combines TRBV11-2 with TRBJ2-5; D unclear. V was shortened by 0 bases and J by 4 bases, with 6 bases between the two germline ends. The germline V gene encodes CDR1 SGHAT and CDR2 FQNNGV. The CDR3 sequence is 13 residues long. The full variable domain, in which reference TRBV11-2 and TRBJ2-5 provide the parts outside the CDR3, is EAGVAQSPRYKIIEKRQSVAFWCNPISGHATLYWYQQILGQGPKLLIQFQNNGVVDDSQLPKDRFSAERLKGVDSTLKIQPAKLEDSAVYLCASSLDPGETQYFGPGTRLLVL.

V is TRBV6-6 and J is TRBJ1-2; TRBD1 matches 11 bases. With 4 bases clipped from V and 7 bases from J, the junction kept 5 bases outside the gene matches. This CDR3 has 14 residues. Germline assignment: CDR1 MNHNY and CDR2 SVGAGI (reference sequence). This CDR3 is CASSSGQGASGYTF. The CDR3 coding sequence is TGTGCCAGCAGTTCCGGACAGGGGGCGAGTGGCTACACCTTC.

The chain has TRBV15 and TRBJ2-7, with unresolved D. Trimming shortened V by 5 bases and J by 6 bases, and 11 bases separated the two germline ends. CDR3 length: 12 residues. CDR1 is LNHNV, CDR2 YYDKDF, per germline (reference sequence). The CDR3 DNA is TGTGCCACCAGCGGGTTGGGCGGCGAGCAGTACTTC. The encoded protein is CATSGLGGEQYF.

The chain recombines TRBV25-1 with TRBJ1-6, with D unresolved. Germline CDR1 reads MGHDK; CDR2 reads SYGVNS. The length of the CDR3 is 13 residues. V gave up 3 bases and J gave up 10 bases, with 10 bases separating them. The CDR3 reads CASSEIGSSPLHF. The CDR3 bases are TGTGCCAGCAGTGAGATAGGGTCCTCACCCCTCCACTTT.

The chain has TRBV11-2 and TRBJ1-2, with a weak D call TRBD1 (6 bases). The V gene lost 5 bases and the J gene lost 10 bases, with 11 bases spanning the gap. The CDR3 runs to 11 residues. Germline values: CDR1 SGHAT, CDR2 FQNNGV. In DNA, the CDR3 is TGTGCCAGCAGCGAGGGGGGGACCTACACCTTC. It translates to CASSEGGTYTF.

The chain recombines TRBV7-9 with TRBJ2-7; TRBD1 or TRBD2 may be the D gene (5 bases each). This CDR3 region has 15 residues. The ends were cut back, 1 base at V and 0 bases at J, with 10 bases in the middle. Looked up from germline, CDR1 is SEHNR and CDR2 is FQNEAQ (reference sequence). Here the CDR3 DNA reads TGTGCCAGCAGCTTAGGGGACGGATTCTCCTACGAGCAGTACTTC. Translating it yields CASSLGDGFSYEQYF.

This sequence joins TRBV5-1 and TRBJ1-2, with D possibly matching TRBD1 (5 bases). The CDR3 runs 13 residues. Germline V CDR1 and CDR2: SGHRS, YFSETQ. V was trimmed by 0 bases and J by 4 bases, leaving 7 bases between them. The CDR3 DNA reads TGCGCCAGCAGCTTGGCAGGGAGCTATGGCTACACCTTC. Translation: CASSLAGSYGYTF.

Written as DNA, the CDR3 is TGTGCCAGTAGTCCTCTCCGGGGTGTGAACACTGAAGCTTTCTTT. It translates to CASSPLRGVNTEAFF. The gene calls are TRBV19 and TRBJ1-1; D call uncertain. There are 15 residues in the CDR3. Germline CDR1 and CDR2: LNHDA and SQIVND (reference sequence). Trimming cost V 5 bases and J 0 bases, with 13 bases left between them.